The T cell receptor beta chain described here comes from a study of OX40 agonist ivuxolimab in advanced cancers. The CDR3 length is 16 residues. V lost 2 bases and J 0 bases, leaving 13 bases between the germline ends. Per germline, CDR1 SGDLS and CDR2 YYNGEE. Drawing of blood for sampling happened at baseline, at cycle 4 day 1, and at cycle 7 day 1. The method was immunoSEQ multiplex PCR; TCRdb's version includes in-frame clones alone and lacks a portion of them. In the table there are about 98,000 clones, approximately 90% of which are singletons. The TCR originated in an adult with an advanced solid tumor such as melanoma, head and neck, liver or kidney cancer. V is TRBV9 and J is TRBJ2-3; D remains unclear. This specimen consisted of CD4+ or CD8+ T cells sorted from blood, obtained in a trial of the OX40 agonist ivuxolimab. CDR3 in DNA: TGTGCCAGCAGCGTCGAGCTTTTGGGGAGCACAGATACGCAGTATTTT. This translates into CASSVELLGSTDTQYF. Filled out from reference TRBV9 and TRBJ2-3, the complete variable domain reads DSGVTQTPKHLITATGQRVTLRCSPRSGDLSVYWYQQSLDQGLQFLIQYYNGEERAKGNILERFSAQQFPDLHSELNLSSLELGDSALYFCASSVELLGSTDTQYFGPGTRLTVL.